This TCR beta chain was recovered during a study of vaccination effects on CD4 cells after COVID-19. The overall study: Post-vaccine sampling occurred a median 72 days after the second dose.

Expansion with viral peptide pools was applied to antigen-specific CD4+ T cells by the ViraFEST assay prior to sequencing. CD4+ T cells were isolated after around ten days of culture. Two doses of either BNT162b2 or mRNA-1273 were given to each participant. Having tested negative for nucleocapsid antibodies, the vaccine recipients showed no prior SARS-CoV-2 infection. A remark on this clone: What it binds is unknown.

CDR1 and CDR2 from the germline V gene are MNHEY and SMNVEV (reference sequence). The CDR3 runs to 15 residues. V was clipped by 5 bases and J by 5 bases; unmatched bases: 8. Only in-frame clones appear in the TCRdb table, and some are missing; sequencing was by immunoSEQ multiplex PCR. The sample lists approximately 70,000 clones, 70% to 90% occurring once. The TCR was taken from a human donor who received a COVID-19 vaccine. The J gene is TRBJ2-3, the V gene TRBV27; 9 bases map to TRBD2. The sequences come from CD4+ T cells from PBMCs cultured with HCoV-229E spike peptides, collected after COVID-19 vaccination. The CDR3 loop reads CASSGVASGEDTQYF. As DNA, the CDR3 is TGTGCCAGCAGTGGGGTAGCTAGCGGGGAAGATACGCAGTATTTT.